This T cell receptor beta chain was sequenced during a study of T cells in Graves' hyperthyroidism and ophthalmopathy. Based on clinical symptoms, serum thyroxine and TRAb, thyroid ultrasound and orbital computed tomography, diagnoses were reached. This clonotype has only one observation. TCR beta CDR3 region amplification was performed from RNA transcripts. HTBI primers were the set used in a first-round RT-PCR of the TCR CDR3. TCRdb re-derived calls from the multiplex PCR reads in MiXCR, one entry per CDR3 protein. Here the sample spans hundreds of thousands of distinct CDR3 sequences, 38% being singletons. The sample taken for sequencing was blood. The TCR comes from a man aged 18 to 30 with Graves' hyperthyroidism.

The CDR3 here is CASSLALENEQFF. Here the CDR3 DNA reads TGTGCCAGCAGCTTAGCTCTGGAGAACGAGCAGTTCTTC. This rearrangement joins TRBV11-3 to TRBJ2-7; no firm D call. The last part of the DNA fits TRBJ2-1 better; the J call may be wrong. The CDR3 length is 13 residues. CDR1 is SGHNT, CDR2 YENEEA, per germline.